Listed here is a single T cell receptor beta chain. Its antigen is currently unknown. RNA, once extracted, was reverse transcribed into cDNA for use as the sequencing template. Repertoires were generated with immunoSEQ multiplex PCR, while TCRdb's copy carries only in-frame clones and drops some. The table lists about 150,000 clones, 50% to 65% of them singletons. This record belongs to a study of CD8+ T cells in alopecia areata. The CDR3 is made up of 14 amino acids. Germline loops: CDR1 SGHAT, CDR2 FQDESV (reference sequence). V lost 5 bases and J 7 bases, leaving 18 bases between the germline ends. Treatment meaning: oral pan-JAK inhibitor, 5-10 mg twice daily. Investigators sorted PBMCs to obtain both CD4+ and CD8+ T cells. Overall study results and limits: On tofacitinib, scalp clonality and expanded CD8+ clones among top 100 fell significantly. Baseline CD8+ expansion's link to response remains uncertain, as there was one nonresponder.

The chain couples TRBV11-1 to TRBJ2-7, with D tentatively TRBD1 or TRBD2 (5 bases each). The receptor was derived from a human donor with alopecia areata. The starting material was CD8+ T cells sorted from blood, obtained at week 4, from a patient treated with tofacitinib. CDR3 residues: CASSLRQPSGEQYF. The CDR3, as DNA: TGTGCCAGCAGCCTCCGACAGCCGTCGGGGGAGCAGTACTTC.